This TCR beta chain came from a study of a mutant IDH1 vaccine in newly diagnosed glioma listed by TCRdb under 2021. As for the study more broadly: In the chemotherapy-containing groups, vaccination started alongside temozolomide cycles, whereas in patients who had radiotherapy alone it started 4-6 weeks after radiotherapy. Of the 25 to 40 patients who were treated, approximately 60% were male and approximately 40% were female, and the mean age was roughly 40 years. Prior to enrollment, patients had been given standard therapy consisting of radiotherapy alone, temozolomide alone, or radiochemotherapy with temozolomide, with the combination given to most patients. The week-35 safety follow-up took place at visit V12, and the week-47 end of study took place at visit V13. Peripheral blood was collected at six visits: V03 (baseline), V05, V07, V10, V12 and V13. Longitudinal TCRB deep sequencing was performed for about two dozen treated patients wherever samples were available for exploratory analyses.

The paper as a whole reports these results and caveats: PBMC samples for TCRB deep sequencing were selected based on availability. Immune responses induced by the vaccine were seen in 90% to 95% of patients across multiple MHC alleles. The authors stated that sample limitations prevented analyses of patient blood samples from being reproduced. Pseudoprogression seemed to be unrelated to changes in the top peripheral T cell clonotypes found by TCRB sequencing.

The time point label for this specimen denotes: week 47, end of study. Every vaccine dose consisted of 300 ug of a 20-mer mutant IDH1 peptide in Montanide, administered subcutaneously together with topical imiquimod. Patients received eight vaccinations in weeks 1, 3, 5, 7, 11, 15, 19 and 23, corresponding to visits V03 through V10. The donors had newly diagnosed IDH1-mutant astrocytomas of WHO grade 3 or 4 that showed loss of nuclear ATRX. The samples were drawn from NOA16, a multicentre, single-arm, open-label phase I trial in Germany that tested a mutant IDH1 peptide vaccine in humans for the first time. The DNeasy Blood and Tissue Kit was used to extract genomic DNA from EDTA blood for TCRB sequencing. Libraries came from the immunoSEQ multiplex PCR assay. Rearranged TCR beta chain sequences were amplified with the hsTCRB Kit following the manufacturer's protocol. TCRB libraries were sequenced on an Illumina MiSeq. Per the source publication's procedure: The kit vendor's proprietary platform handled demultiplexing, trimming and gene mapping. TCRdb holds this immuneACCESS table with in-frame rearrangements only. Some clones are missing; in checked studies, unresolved V genes explain under half, and the rest has no known cause. D and trimming were read from the DNA, whereas the V and J calls and clone size are those reported in that table. The sample table lists some 49,000 clones, 76% of them with a count of one. The ten largest clones represent over 4% of the sample.

Details on this clone: Its antigen target is currently unknown. The sample holds no much larger clone one base away, and base qualities are not on file.

The V end loses 5 bases and the J end loses 3 bases, and a stretch of 17 bases separates them. CDR1 and CDR2, per the germline V gene, are SGHTA and FQGNSA. The CDR3 contains 15 residues, cysteine and phenylalanine counted. CDR3 DNA is the only sequence kept; it has 45 bases, read in frame from the first base. This TCR was sampled from a woman aged 40 to 50 with glioma. Some clones in this sample may be carry-over from other donors' samples. This specimen was PBMCs, taken from a glioma patient whose treatment included an IDH1 peptide vaccine. The chain uses TRBV7-2 and TRBJ2-7; the D gene is tentatively TRBD1 or TRBD2, each matching 5 bases. The CDR3 region reads CASSRSGTPDYEQYF. The DNA sequence is as follows: TGTGCCAGCAGCCGAAGTGGGACCCCAGACTACGAGCAGTACTTC.